The 18 T cell receptor beta chains presented below share a single source sample, sequenced in a study of T cell responses to AZD1222 COVID-19 vaccine. TCRdb's copy holds only in-frame clones and misses some; the assay was immunoSEQ multiplex PCR. The sample holds fewer than 150,000 clones, approximately 88% seen once. The source was peripheral blood, collected 28 days after the second AZD1222 dose. These receptors were taken from an adult who received the AZD1222 COVID-19 vaccine.

This chain joins TRBV7-6 and TRBJ2-7, with 8 bases identical to TRBD2. Germline-derived CDR1 and CDR2 are SGHVS and FNYEAQ. CDR3 length: 16 residues. V was clipped by 1 base and J by 3 bases; unmatched bases: 8. CDR3 residues: CASSLGGGTLNYEQYF. Here the CDR3 DNA reads TGTGCCAGCAGCTTAGGCGGGGGGACTTTAAACTACGAGCAGTACTTC.

V gene TRBV27 combines with J gene TRBJ2-1, with D perhaps matching TRBD1 or TRBD2 (6 bases each). Germline assignment: CDR1 MNHEY and CDR2 SMNVEV (reference sequence). The CDR3 is 14 amino acids. V shed 5 bases and J shed 7 bases, with 15 bases lying between them. CDR3 in amino acids: CASSRTWRGNEQFF. The CDR3 DNA sequence: TGTGCCAGCAGTCGGACGTGGAGGGGGAATGAGCAGTTCTTC.

This chain connects TRBV11-3 to TRBJ2-3; D is unclear. From germline, CDR1 is SGHNT and CDR2 YENEEA. There are 15 residues in the CDR3. Trimming took 1 base from V and 10 from J, leaving 18 bases between them. As DNA, the CDR3 is TGTGCCAGCAGCTTAGTCCCGCAACCCCTCGCTCCGCAGTATTTT. It yields the protein CASSLVPQPLAPQYF.

This sequence joins TRBV7-2 and TRBJ1-1; 8 bases map to TRBD1. The CDR3 sequence is 14 residues long. V lost 5 bases to trimming and J lost 5 bases; unmatched junction nucleotides: 7. In germline, CDR1 is SGHTA, CDR2 FQGNSA. The CDR3 loop reads CASSGQGVVTEAFF. DNA for the CDR3: TGTGCCAGCAGCGGACAGGGTGTGGTGACTGAAGCTTTCTTT.

This chain uses TRBV7-2 with TRBJ2-5; D is unresolved. CDR1 SGHTA and CDR2 FQGNSA come from the germline V gene. The CDR3 is made up of 14 amino acids. Trimming took 5 bases from V and 2 from J, leaving 12 bases between them. The CDR3 nucleotides are TGTGCCAGCAGCCCAATTCACCTTCAAGAGACCCAGTACTTC. Translating it yields CASSPIHLQETQYF.

This chain connects TRBV28 to TRBJ2-1, with TRBD2 matching 9 bases. The germline CDR1 and CDR2 sequences are MDHEN and SYDVKM. The CDR3 extends over 16 amino acids. Trimming cost V 2 bases and J 7 bases; bases outside gene matches: 9. CDR3 in amino acids: CASSLGGRAFGNEQFF. The CDR3 DNA reads as TGTGCCAGCAGTTTAGGCGGGAGGGCCTTTGGGAATGAGCAGTTCTTC. The full variable domain, completed using reference TRBV28 and TRBJ2-1, is DVKVTQSSRYLVKRTGEKVFLECVQDMDHENMFWYRQDPGLGLRLIYFSYDVKMKEKGDIPEGYSVSREKKERFSLILESASTNQTSMYLCASSLGGRAFGNEQFFGPGTRLTVL.

The gene calls are TRBV2 and TRBJ2-3; weak D call: TRBD1 (6 bases). Germline CDR1 is SNHLY and CDR2 is FYNNEI. Trimming cost V 6 bases and J 6 bases, with 13 bases left between them. The CDR3 sequence is 13 residues long. CDR3 sequence: CASRRGLLDTQYF. In nucleotides, the CDR3 is TGTGCCAGCAGAAGGGGGTTATTGGATACGCAGTATTTT.

This clone was picked up one time. The rearrangement uses TRBV3-1 (or the pseudogene TRBV3-2) and TRBJ1-1; D is uncertain. The CDR3 loop spans 14 amino acids. Trimming took off 0 bases at V and 1 base at J, with 6 bases between the two ends. Germline V gives CDR1 LGHDT, CDR2 YNNKEL (reference sequence). In DNA form, the CDR3 reads TGTGCCAGCAGCCAAGATTACACGAACACTGAAGCTTTCTTT. Encoded protein: CASSQDYTNTEAFF.

The chain recombines TRBV18 with TRBJ1-4; 11 nucleotides align to TRBD1. The CDR3 consists of 17 residues. The germline V gene has CDR1 KGHSH and CDR2 LQKENI. The V gene end was trimmed by 3 bases and the J gene end by 0 bases; junction bases not matched to a gene: 3. This CDR3 reads CASSPRTGGSTNEKLFF. DNA of the CDR3: TGTGCCAGCTCACCGAGGACAGGGGGCTCAACTAATGAAAAACTGTTTTTT.

The CDR3 spells CASSPRQGANVEQFF. CDR3 in DNA: TGTGCCAGCAGCCCCCGACAGGGGGCTAATGTTGAGCAGTTCTTC. The chain joins TRBV3-1 (or the pseudogene TRBV3-2) to TRBJ2-1, with 10 bases identical to TRBD1. Looked up from germline, CDR1 is LGHDT and CDR2 is YNNKEL (reference sequence). CDR3 length: 15 residues. Germline trimming cut 4 bases from V and 9 bases from J; bases unmatched to any gene: 9.

The V and J genes are TRBV3-1 (or the pseudogene TRBV3-2) and TRBJ2-7, with 7 bases lining up with TRBD1. The CDR3 covers 16 residues. Germline assignment: CDR1 LGHDT and CDR2 YNNKEL (reference sequence). With 4 bases clipped from V and 5 bases from J, the junction kept 14 bases outside the gene matches. The CDR3 is CASSLSADPTGNEQYF. DNA of the CDR3: TGTGCCAGCAGCCTATCTGCCGACCCGACAGGGAACGAGCAGTACTTC.

The chain carries TRBV12-3 or TRBV12-4 and TRBJ2-1; D is perhaps TRBD1 or TRBD2 (6 bases each). CDR3 length: 13 residues. Trimming took 7 bases from V and 6 from J, leaving 13 bases between them. CDR3: CASNLGGRNEQFF. CDR3 DNA: TGTGCCAGCAACTTAGGGGGGCGCAATGAGCAGTTCTTC.

The chain has TRBV10-3 and TRBJ1-5; TRBD1 is a possible D gene (6 bases). Germline CDR1 reads ENHRY; CDR2 reads SYGVKD. The CDR3 has 14 amino acids. Trimming stripped 10 bases from V and 4 bases from J, with 17 bases between. The CDR3 sequence: CATLSGQGNQPQHF. The CDR3 nucleotides read TGTGCCACCCTTTCGGGTCAGGGGAATCAGCCCCAGCATTTT.

The chain joins TRBV7-8 to TRBJ2-7; 12 nucleotides match TRBD2. Germline CDR1 is SGHVS and CDR2 is FQNEAQ. The CDR3 loop spans 15 amino acids. J gave up 3 bases and V 4 bases, and 4 bases lay outside the gene matches. For the CDR3, the DNA is TGTGCCAGCAGCTCGCCGACTAGCGGGAGCTACGAGCAGTACTTC. Protein: CASSSPTSGSYEQYF.

The chain links TRBV29-1 to TRBJ1-6, with TRBD1 identical over 9 bases. The CDR3 loop spans 13 amino acids. Per germline, CDR1 SQVTM and CDR2 ANQGSEA. The CDR3 nucleotides read TGCAACAACCACCGGGACAGGGATTCACCCCTCCACTTT. Translating it yields CNNHRDRDSPLHF.

The V and J genes are TRBV3-1 (or the pseudogene TRBV3-2) and TRBJ1-5; D is uncertain. This CDR3 comprises 13 residues. CDR1 LGHDT and CDR2 YNNKEL come from the germline V gene (reference sequence). V was clipped by 4 bases and J by 4 bases, with 8 bases between them. CDR3 sequence reads: CASSPSNNQPQHF. CDR3 in DNA: TGTGCCAGCAGCCCGTCGAATAATCAGCCCCAGCATTTT.

This clone was seen once. V usage is TRBV5-1 and J usage is TRBJ2-5; TRBD2 agrees at 7 bases. The V and J ends lost 0 bases and 3 bases, in that order; junction bases with no gene match: 5. The CDR3 runs 15 residues. The germline gives CDR1 SGHRS, CDR2 YFSETQ. DNA for the CDR3: TGCGCCAGCAGCTTGGCCTATGGGGGGGAAGAGACCCAGTACTTC. Its protein is CASSLAYGGEETQYF.

This rearrangement joins TRBV11-2 to TRBJ1-1; D call uncertain. Germline V gene lookup returns CDR1 SGHAT and CDR2 FQNNGV. V was clipped by 1 base and J by 8 bases, with 11 bases between them. The CDR3 runs to 13 residues. CDR3 sequence (DNA): TGTGCCAGCAGCTTAGTGGCGGGGTCGGAAGCTTTCTTT. As protein: CASSLVAGSEAFF.